This T cell receptor (beta chain) was recovered during a study of shared clonotypes between healthy human individuals. The table lists this clone with a few counts. The CDR3 has 12 residues. Trimming cost V 6 bases and J 11 bases, with 13 bases left between them. Germline V lookup: CDR1 MNHEY, CDR2 SVGAGI. Sequenced by immunoSEQ multiplex PCR; TCRdb stores in-frame clones only, minus some. In the table there are 950,000 to 1,100,000 clones, under 80% of which are singletons. The sequence was collected from a man aged 18-30 years in good health. The J gene is TRBJ1-4, the V gene TRBV6-5; D is unresolved. The sample comprised memory CD4+ T cells sorted from blood. Subset in this sample: CD45RA-negative fraction. CDR3 protein: CASSPLGGKLFF. The CDR3 DNA reads as TGTGCCAGCAGCCCCCTGGGCGGGAAACTGTTTTTT.